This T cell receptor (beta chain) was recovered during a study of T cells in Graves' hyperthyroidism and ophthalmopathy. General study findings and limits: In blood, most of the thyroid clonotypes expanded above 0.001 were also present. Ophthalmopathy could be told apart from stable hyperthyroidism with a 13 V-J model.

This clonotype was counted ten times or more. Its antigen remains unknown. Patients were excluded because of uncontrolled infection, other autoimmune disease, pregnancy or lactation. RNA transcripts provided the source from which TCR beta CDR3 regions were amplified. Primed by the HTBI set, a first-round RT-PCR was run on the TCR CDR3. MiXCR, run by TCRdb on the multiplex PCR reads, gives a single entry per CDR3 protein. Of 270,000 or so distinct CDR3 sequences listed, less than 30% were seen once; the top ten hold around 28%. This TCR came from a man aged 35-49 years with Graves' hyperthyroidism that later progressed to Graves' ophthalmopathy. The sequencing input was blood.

Here the CDR3 reads CASRTLSGRGGETQYF. DNA for the CDR3: TGTGCCAGCAGGACATTAAGCGGGAGGGGAGGAGAGACCCAGTACTTC. The rearrangement links TRBV7-9 to TRBJ2-5; the match to TRBD2 covers 10 bases. The CDR3 is 16 residues long. CDR1 is SEHNR, CDR2 FQNEAQ, per germline (reference sequence). V was pared by 6 bases and J by 4 bases, with 11 bases of the junction left unmatched.